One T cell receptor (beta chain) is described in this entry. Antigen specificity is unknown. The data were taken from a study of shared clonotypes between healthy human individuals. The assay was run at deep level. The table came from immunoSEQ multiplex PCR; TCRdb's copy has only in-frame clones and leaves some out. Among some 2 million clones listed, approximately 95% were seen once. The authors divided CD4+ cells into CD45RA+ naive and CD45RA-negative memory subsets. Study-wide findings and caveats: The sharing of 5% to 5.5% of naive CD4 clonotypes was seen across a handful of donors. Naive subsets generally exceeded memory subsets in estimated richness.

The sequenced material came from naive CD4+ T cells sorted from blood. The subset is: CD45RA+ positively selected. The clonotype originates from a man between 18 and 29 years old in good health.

The CDR3 protein is CASSLADLGLPYGYTF. CDR3 in DNA: TGTGCCAGCAGCTTGGCGGACCTCGGGCTTCCCTATGGCTACACCTTC. V usage is TRBV5-4 and J usage is TRBJ1-2; the D is unclear. Trimming cost V 0 bases and J 4 bases, with 16 bases left between them. The CDR3 is made up of 16 amino acids. The germline V gene has CDR1 SGHNT and CDR2 YYREEE (reference sequence).